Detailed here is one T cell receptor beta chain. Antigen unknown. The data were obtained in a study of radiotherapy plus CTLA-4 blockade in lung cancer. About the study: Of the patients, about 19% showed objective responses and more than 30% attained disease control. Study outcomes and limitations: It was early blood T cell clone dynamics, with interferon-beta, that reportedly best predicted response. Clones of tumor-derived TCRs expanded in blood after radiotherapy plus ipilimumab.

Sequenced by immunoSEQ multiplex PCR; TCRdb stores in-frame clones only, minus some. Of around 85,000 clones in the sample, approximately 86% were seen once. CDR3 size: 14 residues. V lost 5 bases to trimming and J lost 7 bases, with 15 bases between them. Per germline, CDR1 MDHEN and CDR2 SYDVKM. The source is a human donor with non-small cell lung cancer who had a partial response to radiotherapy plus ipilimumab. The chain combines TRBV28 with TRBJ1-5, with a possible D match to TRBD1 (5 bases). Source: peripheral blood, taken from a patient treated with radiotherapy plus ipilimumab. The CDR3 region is CASSQDSGVQPQHF. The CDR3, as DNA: TGTGCCAGCAGTCAAGACAGCGGGGTACAGCCCCAGCATTTT.